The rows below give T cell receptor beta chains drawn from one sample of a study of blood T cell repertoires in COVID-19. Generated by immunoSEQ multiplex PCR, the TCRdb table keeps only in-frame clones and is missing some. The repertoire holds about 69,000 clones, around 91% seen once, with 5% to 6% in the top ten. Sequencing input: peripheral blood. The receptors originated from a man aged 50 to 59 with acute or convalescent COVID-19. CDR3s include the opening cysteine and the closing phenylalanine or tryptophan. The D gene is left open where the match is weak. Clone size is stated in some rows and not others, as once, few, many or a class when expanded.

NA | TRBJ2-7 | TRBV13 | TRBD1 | TGTGCCACCACCACGACAGGGGGCTCCTACGAGCAGTACTTC | CATTTTGGSYEQYF
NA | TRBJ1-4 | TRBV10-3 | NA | TGTGCCATCAGTCAGGGCCCAACTAATGAAAAACTGTTTTTT | CAISQGPTNEKLFF
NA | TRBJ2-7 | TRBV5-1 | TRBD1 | TGCGCCAGCAGAGCAGGGGGAAGCGTACGGTCCTACGAGCAGTACTTC | CASRAGGSVRSYEQYF
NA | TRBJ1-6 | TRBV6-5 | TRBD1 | TGTGCCAGCAGTTACTCGATAAAGACAGGGGGTTCACCCCTCCACTTT | CASSYSIKTGGSPLHF
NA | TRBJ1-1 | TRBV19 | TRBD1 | TGTGCCAGTAGTATAGGACAGGGGGTATGGAACACTGAAGCTTTCTTT | CASSIGQGVWNTEAFF
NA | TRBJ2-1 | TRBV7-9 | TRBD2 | TGTGCCAGCAGCCCCAGGACTAGCGGGAGCTCCTACAATGAGCAGTTCTTC | CASSPRTSGSSYNEQFF
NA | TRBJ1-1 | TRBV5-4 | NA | TGTGCCAGCAGCACAGACAGTGCTGAAGCTTTCTTT | CASSTDSAEAFF
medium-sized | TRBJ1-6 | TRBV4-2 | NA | TGTGCCAGCAGCCAGGAAGACAGTAGAAGCTCCTATAATTCACCCCTCCACTTT | CASSQEDSRSSYNSPLHF
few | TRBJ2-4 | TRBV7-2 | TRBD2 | TGTGCCAGCAGCTTAGCTCCAGCGGGAGTCCAAAACATTCAGTACTTC | CASSLAPAGVQNIQYF
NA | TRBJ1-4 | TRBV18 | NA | TGTGCCAGCTCACCACTGCAGTCAACTAATGAAAAACTGTTTTTT | CASSPLQSTNEKLFF
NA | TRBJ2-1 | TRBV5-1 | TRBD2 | TGCGCCAGCAGCTTGTTTGGCGGGAGCGCGCGGGGTGAGCAGTTCTTC | CASSLFGGSARGEQFF
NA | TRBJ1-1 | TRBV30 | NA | TGTGCCTGGATGCGACGGGATTTGAACACTGAAGCTTTCTTT | CAWMRRDLNTEAFF
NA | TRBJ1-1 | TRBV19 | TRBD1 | TGTGCCAGTAGTATTAACAGGGGTACGGGGACTGAAGCTTTCTTT | CASSINRGTGTEAFF
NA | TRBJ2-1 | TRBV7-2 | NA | TGTGCCAGCAGCAGGGGCTCTTATGAGCAGTTCTTC | CASSRGSYEQFF
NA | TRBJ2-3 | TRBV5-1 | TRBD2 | TGCGCCAGCAGCACTGGCGGGGTAGCGGGTAGCACAGATACGCAGTATTTT | CASSTGGVAGSTDTQYF
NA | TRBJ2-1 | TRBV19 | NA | TGTGCCAGTACCACTCTCTCGGGCTCCTACAATGAGCAGTTCTTC | CASTTLSGSYNEQFF
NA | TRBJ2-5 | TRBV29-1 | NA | TGCAGCGTTGAAGTGGGCAGGGCAGAGACCCAGTACTTC | CSVEVGRAETQYF
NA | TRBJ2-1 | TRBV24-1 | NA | TGTGCCACCAGTGATTCGGGAAAAAGGATCCCCTACAATGAGCAGTTCTTC | CATSDSGKRIPYNEQFF
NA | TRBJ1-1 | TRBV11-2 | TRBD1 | TGTGCCAGCAGCACATCGGGACAGATGAACACTGAAGCTTTCTTT | CASSTSGQMNTEAFF
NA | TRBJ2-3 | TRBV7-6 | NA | TGTGCCAGCAGCTTACTAGGGGGATCTAGCACAGATACGCAGTATTTT | CASSLLGGSSTDTQYF
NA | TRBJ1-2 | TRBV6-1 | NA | TGTGCCAGCAGTGAACGAGAAAACTATGGCTACACCTTC | CASSERENYGYTF
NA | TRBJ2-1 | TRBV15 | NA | TGTGCCACCAGCAGAGGCAGGGGGGCTGAGCAGTTCTTC | CATSRGRGAEQFF
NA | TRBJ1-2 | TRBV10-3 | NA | TGTGCCACCGGCCGAGGGCGAATTGGCTACACCTTC | CATGRGRIGYTF
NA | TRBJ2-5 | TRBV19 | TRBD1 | TGTGCCACTCGGACAGGGGACGTACAAGAGACCCAGTACTTC | CATRTGDVQETQYF
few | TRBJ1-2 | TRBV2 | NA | TGTGCCAGCAGTGAATTTGGGCAGGGGTACGACTATGGCTACACCTTC | CASSEFGQGYDYGYTF
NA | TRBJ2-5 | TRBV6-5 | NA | TGTGCCAGCAGCACACTTTTAGCGGAGGGGGAGACCCAGTACTTC | CASSTLLAEGETQYF
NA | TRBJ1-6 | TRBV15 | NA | TGTGCCACCAGCAAGCCAGGGCAGGGGTTGAATTCACCCCTCCACTTT | CATSKPGQGLNSPLHF
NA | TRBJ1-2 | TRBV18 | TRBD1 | TGTGCCAGCTCACAATCCGAGGGGACAGGCCGGACGCCCTATGGCTACACCTTC | CASSQSEGTGRTPYGYTF
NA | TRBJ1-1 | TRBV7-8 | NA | TGTGCCAGCAGCGAAGACCCGGGAGGGGACACTGAAGCTTTCTTT | CASSEDPGGDTEAFF
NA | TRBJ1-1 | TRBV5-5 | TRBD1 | TGTGCCAGCACCCCGCGCAGGGGGGAGAACACTGAAGCTTTCTTT | CASTPRRGENTEAFF
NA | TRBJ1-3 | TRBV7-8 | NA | TGTGCCAGCAGCTTAGCAACCCCGAGCTCTGGAAACACCATATATTTT | CASSLATPSSGNTIYF
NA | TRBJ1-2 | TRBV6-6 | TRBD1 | TGTGCCAGCAGTCCCACGACAGGGATCTATGGCTACACCTTC | CASSPTTGIYGYTF
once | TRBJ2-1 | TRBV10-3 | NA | TGTGCCATCAGTGAAGCCGGGACTCCCGCCTACAATGAGCAGTTCTTC | CAISEAGTPAYNEQFF
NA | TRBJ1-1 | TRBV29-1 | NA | TGCAGCGTTGATTTCAGGGTGAACACTGAAGCTTTCTTT | CSVDFRVNTEAFF
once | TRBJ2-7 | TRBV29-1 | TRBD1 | TGCAGCGCTTTGGATCGGGACAGCTCCTACGAGCAGTACTTC | CSALDRDSSYEQYF
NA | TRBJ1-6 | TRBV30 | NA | TGTGCCTGGAAGGCGGGGTTGGGATCACCCCTCCACTTT | CAWKAGLGSPLHF
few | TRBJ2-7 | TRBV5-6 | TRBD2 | TGTGCCAGCAGCTTGGCCGGTAGGACTAGCGGGAGGGGCTACGAGCAGTACTTC | CASSLAGRTSGRGYEQYF
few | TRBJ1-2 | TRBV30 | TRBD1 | TGTGCCTGGACCCGGACAGGGACCAACTATGGCTACACCTTC | CAWTRTGTNYGYTF
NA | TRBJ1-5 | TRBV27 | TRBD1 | TGTGCCAGCAGTGGACTGACAGGGGTCAATCAGCCCCAGCATTTT | CASSGLTGVNQPQHF
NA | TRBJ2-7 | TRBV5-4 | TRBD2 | TGTGCCAGCAGCTTGGAACTAGCGGGAGGGAGGAACGAGCAGTACTTC | CASSLELAGGRNEQYF
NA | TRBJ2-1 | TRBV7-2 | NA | TGTGCCAGCAGCTCCTCGGCGGGATTGAACAATGAGCAGTTCTTC | CASSSSAGLNNEQFF
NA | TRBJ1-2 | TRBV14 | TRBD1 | TGTGCCAGCAGCATAACCGGGACAGGGGCTTACGGCTACACCTTC | CASSITGTGAYGYTF